This is a list of T cell receptor beta chains from one sample in a study of T-cell memory formation after mild COVID-19. TCRdb re-derived calls from the 5' RACE reads in MiXCR, one entry per CDR3 protein. The sample shows approximately 350,000 distinct CDR3 sequences, roughly 13% of them seen only once. The specimen was PBMCs or a T cell subset sorted from them (not recorded which). All receptors derive from a man between 18 and 29 years old who had mild COVID-19 (a few samples of this study predate the infection). Cell type and time point are not known. The CDR3 runs from the conserved cysteine through the conserved F or W. A D gene is named only where the DNA matches it firmly. Clone size is shown for a subset of rows, as once, few, many or a class of expanded clone.

d_gene	abundance	v_gene	j_gene	CDR3nt	CDR3aa
TRBD2	.	TRBV7-3	TRBJ2-3	TGTGCCAGCGAAAAGGGGAGCGGGGACACAGATACGCAGTATTTT	CASEKGSGDTDTQYF
.	few	TRBV7-3	TRBJ2-3	TGTGCCAGCAGCTTAACCGTCGGATCTGATACGCAGTATTTT	CASSLTVGSDTQYF
.	.	TRBV5-5	TRBJ2-2	TGTGCCAGCAGCTTGTGGCAGGGAAGGAGCGGGGAGCTGTTTTTT	CASSLWQGRSGELFF
TRBD1	few	TRBV12-3/TRBV12-4	TRBJ2-1	TGTGCCAGCAGTCCCGGACAGGGCTATGCCAATGAGCAGTTCTTC	CASSPGQGYANEQFF
TRBD1	few	TRBV5-1	TRBJ1-4	TGCGCCAGCAGCCCTGAGGGACAGGGTAATGAAAAACTGTTTTTT	CASSPEGQGNEKLFF
.	.	TRBV20-1	TRBJ2-5	TGCAGTGCTGCGGGCTCTCTCGCGGAGACCCAGTACTTC	CSAAGSLAETQYF
TRBD2	.	TRBV7-9	TRBJ2-3	TGTGCCAGCAGCTTAACTAGCGGGGGGCGAGATACGCAGTATTTT	CASSLTSGGRDTQYF
TRBD1	.	TRBV3-1	TRBJ2-2	TGTGCCAGCAGATTACAGGGGGACACCGGGGAGCTGTTTTTT	CASRLQGDTGELFF
.	.	TRBV7-6	TRBJ1-1	TGTGCCAGCAGCCTAAACGGGGCGGAGGCTTTCTTT	CASSLNGAEAFF
.	.	TRBV7-2	TRBJ1-5	TGTGCCAGCAGCTTAGTGGCGGGTGACAATCAGCCCCAGCATTTT	CASSLVAGDNQPQHF
.	few	TRBV7-9	TRBJ1-4	TGTGCCAGCAGCTTAGCGTATGGCAGCGGTGAAAAACTGTTTTTT	CASSLAYGSGEKLFF
.	few	TRBV6-5	TRBJ2-1	TGTGCCAGCAGCCTCATGGATGAGCAGTTCTTC	CASSLMDEQFF
.	few	TRBV12-3/TRBV12-4	TRBJ2-6	TGTGCCAGCAGTCCAGGAACGTTTTCTGGGGCCAACGTCCTGACTTTC	CASSPGTFSGANVLTF
.	.	TRBV7-2	TRBJ2-5	TGTGCCAGCAGCTTAGCGTCGGGGTCTCTATTGACCCAGTACTTC	CASSLASGSLLTQYF
.	.	TRBV5-1	TRBJ1-5	TGCGCCAGCAGCTTGGCCGCAGATCGCAATCAGCCCCAGCATTTT	CASSLAADRNQPQHF
TRBD2	.	TRBV7-2	TRBJ2-3	TGTGCCAGCAGTCGTCGGACTAGCGGCACAGATACGCAGTATTTT	CASSRRTSGTDTQYF
TRBD1	.	TRBV20-1	TRBJ2-5	TGCAGTGCTAGAGATCCCTTTGACAGGGAAGAGACCCAGTACTTC	CSARDPFDREETQYF
.	few	TRBV12-3/TRBV12-4	TRBJ2-1	TGTGCCAGCACTATGGGGGGATATGAGCAGTTCTTC	CASTMGGYEQFF
.	.	TRBV12-3/TRBV12-4	TRBJ2-6	TGTGCCAGCACCCATATATCTGGGGCCAACGTCCTGACTTTC	CASTHISGANVLTF
TRBD1	.	TRBV4-2	TRBJ2-2	TGTGCCAGCAGCCAAGATGACAGGGGTGGCGGGGAGCTGTTTTTT	CASSQDDRGGGELFF
.	.	TRBV30	TRBJ2-3	TGTGCCTGGAGCCCTAGCTCAGATACGCAGTATTTT	CAWSPSSDTQYF
.	few	TRBV21-1	TRBJ2-7	TGTGCCAGCAGCAAAGGGATGGGGACCGACCGGTACGAGCAGTACTTC	CASSKGMGTDRYEQYF
.	.	TRBV7-9	TRBJ1-1	TGTGCCAGCAGCTTAGTCTTTGGGGCGAGGAGCACTGAAGCTTTCTTT	CASSLVFGARSTEAFF
.	.	TRBV7-2	TRBJ2-5	TGTGCCAGCAGCCAACGAGTTCTGGAGACCCAGTACTTC	CASSQRVLETQYF
.	few	TRBV7-2	TRBJ2-1	TGTGCCAGCAGCTTCCCCAGCCAATCCTACAATGAGCAGTTCTTC	CASSFPSQSYNEQFF
TRBD1	.	TRBV7-6	TRBJ1-4	TGTGCCAGCAGCTTAGTCCCGGGACAGGGTGCAACTAATGAAAAACTGTTTTTT	CASSLVPGQGATNEKLFF
.	few	TRBV12-3/TRBV12-4	TRBJ2-3	TGTGCCACCTCAGGGGACCCCGGAGATACGCAGTATTTT	CATSGDPGDTQYF
.	.	TRBV6-5	TRBJ2-7	TGTGCCAGCAGTCCGAACAGGCCCTACGAGCAGTACTTC	CASSPNRPYEQYF
.	few	TRBV5-1	TRBJ2-1	TGCGCCAGCGGCCTGGGACTATCCGAGGGGGGTGAGCAGTTCTTC	CASGLGLSEGGEQFF
.	.	TRBV24-1	TRBJ1-4	TGTGCCACCGCCCGAGGAGGGGAAACTAATGAAAAACTGTTTTTT	CATARGGETNEKLFF
TRBD1	.	TRBV7-2	TRBJ2-2	TGTGCCAGCAGCGGCCGGGACAGACCCACCGGGGAGCTGTTTTTT	CASSGRDRPTGELFF
.	.	TRBV5-4	TRBJ2-1	TGTGCCAGCAGCTTGCTCGGACAAGTGGGGTTCTTC	CASSLLGQVGFF
.	few	TRBV7-9	TRBJ2-2	TGTGCCAGCAGGGGGGCCGACACCGGGGAGCTGTTTTTT	CASRGADTGELFF
.	few	TRBV27	TRBJ2-1	TGTGCCAGCAGTTCTCTGAGCAGGGGCTACAATGAGCAGTTCTTC	CASSSLSRGYNEQFF
.	.	TRBV3-1	TRBJ2-5	TGTGCCAGCAGTTCCGACGAGATTCTACAAGAGACCCAGTACTTC	CASSSDEILQETQYF
.	few	TRBV4-3	TRBJ2-3	TGCGCCAGCAGCCGGGCACGAAGTCTTGAAGGAGATACGCAGTATTTT	CASSRARSLEGDTQYF
.	.	TRBV6-2/TRBV6-3	TRBJ2-7	TGTGCCAGCAGGAGATACGAGCAGTACTTC	CASRRYEQYF
TRBD2	.	TRBV5-6	TRBJ2-1	TGTGCCAGCATCTTGGTTCGGGGGGGCTCCTACAATGAGCAGTTCTTC	CASILVRGGSYNEQFF
.	.	TRBV29-1	TRBJ2-7	TGCAGCGCTACAGGTTATAGCGCCTACGAGCAGTACTTC	CSATGYSAYEQYF
.	few	TRBV4-3	TRBJ2-5	TGCGCCAGCAGCCAAGGTAGTCGGCAGGGACAAGAGACCCAGTACTTC	CASSQGSRQGQETQYF
.	few	TRBV6-5	TRBJ1-5	TGTGCCAGCAGTTACAAGGCAGGGAATCAGCCCCAGCATTTT	CASSYKAGNQPQHF